This TCR beta chain was recorded in a study of T cells after somatic rescue of genetic block. Some clones are missing from TCRdb's copy, which holds only in-frame ones; the method was immunoSEQ multiplex PCR. This table holds 110,000 or so clones, about 93% found once. The germline V gene has CDR1 LNHNV and CDR2 YYDKDF (reference sequence). The CDR3 length is 13 residues. Trimming cost V 1 base and J 7 bases, with 11 bases left between them. The V and J genes are TRBV15 and TRBJ2-7; D remains unclear. This sequence originates from a woman aged 18-30 years. The sequencing sample was made of peripheral blood mononuclear cells (PBMCs). For the CDR3, the DNA is TGTGCCACCAGCAGAGCCGGGCCTGCGGAGCAGTACTTC. Translated, it gives CATSRAGPAEQYF.